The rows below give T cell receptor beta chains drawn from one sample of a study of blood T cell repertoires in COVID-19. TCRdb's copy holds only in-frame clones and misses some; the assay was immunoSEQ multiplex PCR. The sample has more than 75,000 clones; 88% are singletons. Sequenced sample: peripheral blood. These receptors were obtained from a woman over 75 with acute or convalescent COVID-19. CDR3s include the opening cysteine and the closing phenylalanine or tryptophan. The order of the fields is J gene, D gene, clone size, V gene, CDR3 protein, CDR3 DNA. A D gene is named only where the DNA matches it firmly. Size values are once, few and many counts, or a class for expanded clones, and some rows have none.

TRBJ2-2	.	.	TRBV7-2	CASRATANTGELFF	TGTGCCAGCAGGGCAACCGCGAACACCGGGGAGCTGTTTTTT
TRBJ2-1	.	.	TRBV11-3	CASSLSQGTFNEQFF	TGTGCCAGCAGCTTGAGTCAGGGTACTTTCAATGAGCAGTTCTTC
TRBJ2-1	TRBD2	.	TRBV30	CAWSGLAEQFF	TGTGCCTGGTCGGGACTAGCCGAGCAGTTCTTC
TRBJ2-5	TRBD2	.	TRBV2	CASSSPSGETQYF	TGTGCCAGCAGTTCCCCTAGCGGGGAGACCCAGTACTTC
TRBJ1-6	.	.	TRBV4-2	CASSQDGAQNSPLHF	TGTGCCAGCAGCCAAGATGGGGCGCAAAATTCACCCCTCCACTTT
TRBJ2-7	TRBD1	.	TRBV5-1	CASSLLGTGGYEQYF	TGCGCCAGCAGCTTGTTGGGGACAGGGGGCTACGAGCAGTACTTC
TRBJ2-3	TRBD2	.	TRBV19	CASSSGGAKADTQYF	TGTGCCAGTAGTAGCGGGGGGGCAAAGGCAGATACGCAGTATTTT
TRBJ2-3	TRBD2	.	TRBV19	CASRPGLAGGLITDTQYF	TGTGCCAGTCGCCCGGGACTAGCGGGAGGCCTAATCACAGATACGCAGTATTTT
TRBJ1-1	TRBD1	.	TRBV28	CASRVAGGKNTEAFF	TGTGCCAGCAGAGTCGCAGGGGGGAAGAACACTGAAGCTTTCTTT
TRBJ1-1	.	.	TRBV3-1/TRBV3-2	CASSQPTGSSEAFF	TGTGCCAGCAGCCAACCTACAGGGTCCTCTGAAGCTTTCTTT
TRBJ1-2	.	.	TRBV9	CASSSQSRSYGYTF	TGTGCCAGCAGCTCGCAGTCGAGGAGCTATGGCTACACCTTC
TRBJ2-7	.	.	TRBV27	CASRRLVGSYEQYF	TGTGCCAGCAGGAGACTAGTGGGGTCCTACGAGCAGTACTTC
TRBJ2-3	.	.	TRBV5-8	CASSFSGENTQYF	TGTGCCAGCAGCTTCTCAGGGGAAAATACGCAGTATTTT
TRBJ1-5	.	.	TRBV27	CASRAGQSSNQPQHF	TGTGCCAGCAGGGCCGGACAGAGTAGCAATCAGCCCCAGCATTTT
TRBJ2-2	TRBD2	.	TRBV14	CASSPPGGPVAGELFF	TGTGCCAGCAGCCCCCCGGGGGGGCCTGTCGCCGGGGAGCTGTTTTTT
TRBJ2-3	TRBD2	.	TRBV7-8	CASSLGGRAEDTQYF	TGTGCCAGCAGCTTAGGGGGGAGGGCCGAAGATACGCAGTATTTT
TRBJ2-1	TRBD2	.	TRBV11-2	CASSFGLGTGREDEQFF	TGTGCCAGCAGCTTTGGTCTCGGTACGGGACGGGAGGATGAGCAGTTCTTC
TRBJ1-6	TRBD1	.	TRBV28	CASSWGQPSRPLHF	TGTGCCAGCAGTTGGGGACAGCCCTCGAGGCCCCTCCACTTT
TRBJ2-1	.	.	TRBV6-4	CASSFEYGGEQFF	TGTGCCAGCAGTTTCGAGTATGGAGGGGAGCAGTTCTTC
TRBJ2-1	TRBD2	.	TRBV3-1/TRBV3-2	CASSLLPSGAYNEQFF	TGTGCCAGCAGCTTACTTCCTAGCGGGGCTTACAATGAGCAGTTCTTC
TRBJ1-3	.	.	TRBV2	CASSAGLGSGSSGNTIYF	TGTGCCAGCAGTGCGGGATTGGGGTCCGGATCCTCTGGAAACACCATATATTTT
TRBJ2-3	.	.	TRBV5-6	CASSPGRGQPSTDTQYF	TGTGCCAGCAGCCCCGGGCGGGGCCAACCTAGCACAGATACGCAGTATTTT
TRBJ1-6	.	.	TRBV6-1	CASIEGQNSPLHF	TGTGCCAGCATTGAAGGCCAGAATTCACCCCTCCACTTT
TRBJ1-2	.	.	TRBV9	CASSVEAGYGYTF	TGTGCCAGCAGCGTAGAGGCAGGCTACGGCTACACCTTC
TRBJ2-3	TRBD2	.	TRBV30	CAWSRGLAGGTDTQYF	TGTGCCTGGTCCCGCGGACTAGCGGGAGGCACAGATACGCAGTATTTT
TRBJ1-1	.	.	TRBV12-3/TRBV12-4	CASSLARRVKAFF	TGTGCCAGCAGTTTAGCTCGCAGGGTAAAAGCTTTCTTT
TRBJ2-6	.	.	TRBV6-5	CASCSGGTGANVLTF	TGTGCCAGCTGTTCGGGTGGAACGGGGGCCAACGTCCTGACTTTC
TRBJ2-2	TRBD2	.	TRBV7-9	CARRVGRARYTGELFF	TGTGCCAGGCGGGTAGGGAGGGCTAGATACACCGGGGAGCTGTTTTTT
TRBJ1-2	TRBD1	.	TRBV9	CASSTSGGSNYGYTF	TGTGCCAGCAGCACATCAGGGGGTTCTAACTATGGCTACACCTTC
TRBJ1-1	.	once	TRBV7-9	CASSLGRTVNTEAFF	TGTGCCAGCAGCTTAGGAAGGACAGTGAACACTGAAGCTTTCTTT
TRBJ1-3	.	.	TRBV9	CASSVVDSLSGNTIYF	TGTGCCAGCAGCGTAGTCGACAGCCTTTCTGGAAACACCATATATTTT
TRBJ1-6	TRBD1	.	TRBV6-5	CASRDTGGRNSPLHF	TGTGCCAGCAGGGACACAGGGGGCCGCAATTCACCCCTCCACTTT
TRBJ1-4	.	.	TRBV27	CASSPTRQGEKLFF	TGTGCCAGCAGTCCCACCCGTCAGGGTGAAAAACTGTTTTTT
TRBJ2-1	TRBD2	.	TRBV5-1	CASSVAGGNYNEQFF	TGCGCCAGCAGCGTAGCGGGGGGAAACTACAATGAGCAGTTCTTC
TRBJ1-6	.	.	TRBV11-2	CASSHTLGLGYNSPLHF	TGTGCCAGCAGCCACACCCTGGGGCTGGGCTATAATTCACCCCTCCACTTT
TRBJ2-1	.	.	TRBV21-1	CASSKWLWTGTAVEQFF	TGTGCCAGCAGCAAATGGTTATGGACAGGGACCGCCGTCGAGCAGTTCTTC
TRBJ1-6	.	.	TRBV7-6	CASSRTPLYNSPLHF	TGTGCCAGCAGCCGGACACCCCTTTATAATTCACCCCTCCACTTT
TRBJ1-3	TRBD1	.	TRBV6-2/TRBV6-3	CASSYGTATGNTIYF	TGTGCCAGCAGTTACGGGACAGCGACTGGAAACACCATATATTTT
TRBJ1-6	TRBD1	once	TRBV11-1	CASTVLGQGRGSPLHF	TGTGCCAGCACCGTGCTAGGACAGGGGAGAGGCTCACCCCTCCACTTT
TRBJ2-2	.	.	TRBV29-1	CSVAGTLNTGELFF	TGCAGCGTTGCCGGGACACTAAACACCGGGGAGCTGTTTTTT
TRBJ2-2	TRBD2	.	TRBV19	CASSAGTSVNGELFF	TGTGCCAGTAGTGCCGGGACTAGTGTTAACGGGGAGCTGTTTTTT
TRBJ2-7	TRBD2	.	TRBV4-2	CASSQSASGTYYEQYF	TGTGCCAGCAGCCAATCTGCTAGCGGTACCTACTACGAGCAGTACTTC
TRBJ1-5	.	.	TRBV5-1	CASSLGDGQGGQPQHF	TGCGCCAGCAGCTTGGGGGATGGGCAGGGCGGTCAGCCCCAGCATTTT
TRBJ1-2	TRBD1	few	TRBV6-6	CAMTRGQGYGYTF	TGTGCCATGACCCGTGGACAGGGCTATGGCTACACCTTC
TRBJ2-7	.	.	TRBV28	CASSFGGSRDEQYF	TGTGCCAGCAGTTTTGGAGGGTCTAGGGACGAGCAGTACTTC
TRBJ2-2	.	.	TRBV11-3	CASSLNRNTGELFF	TGTGCCAGCAGCTTAAACAGGAACACCGGGGAGCTGTTTTTT
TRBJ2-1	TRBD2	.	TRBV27	CASSSGGSSYYNEQFF	TGTGCCAGCAGTTCCGGGGGGTCGTCTTACTACAATGAGCAGTTCTTC
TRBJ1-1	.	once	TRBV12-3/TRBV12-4	CASSKQGSTEAFF	TGTGCCAGCAGCAAACAGGGATCCACTGAAGCTTTCTTT
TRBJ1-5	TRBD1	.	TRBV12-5	CASGLPTTGLSNQPQHF	TGTGCTAGTGGTTTGCCAACGACAGGGCTTAGCAATCAGCCCCAGCATTTT
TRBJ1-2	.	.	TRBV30	CAWSVVARVYGYTF	TGTGCCTGGAGTGTAGTAGCGAGGGTTTATGGCTACACCTTC
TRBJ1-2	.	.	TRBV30	CAWRAGVPLAGYTF	TGTGCCTGGAGAGCCGGGGTACCCCTAGCTGGCTACACCTTC
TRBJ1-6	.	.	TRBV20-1	CSASRPESSYNSPLHF	TGCAGTGCTAGTCGCCCCGAGAGCTCCTATAATTCACCCCTCCACTTT
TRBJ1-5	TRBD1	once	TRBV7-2	CASSLVGQGRYQPQHF	TGTGCCAGCAGCTTAGTTGGACAGGGGCGCTATCAGCCCCAGCATTTT
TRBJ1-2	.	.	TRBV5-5	CASSPDFNYGYTF	TGTGCCAGCAGTCCGGACTTTAACTATGGCTACACCTTC
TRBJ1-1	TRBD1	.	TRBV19	CASSFGQGVPTEAFF	TGTGCCAGTAGTTTTGGACAGGGGGTTCCCACTGAAGCTTTCTTT